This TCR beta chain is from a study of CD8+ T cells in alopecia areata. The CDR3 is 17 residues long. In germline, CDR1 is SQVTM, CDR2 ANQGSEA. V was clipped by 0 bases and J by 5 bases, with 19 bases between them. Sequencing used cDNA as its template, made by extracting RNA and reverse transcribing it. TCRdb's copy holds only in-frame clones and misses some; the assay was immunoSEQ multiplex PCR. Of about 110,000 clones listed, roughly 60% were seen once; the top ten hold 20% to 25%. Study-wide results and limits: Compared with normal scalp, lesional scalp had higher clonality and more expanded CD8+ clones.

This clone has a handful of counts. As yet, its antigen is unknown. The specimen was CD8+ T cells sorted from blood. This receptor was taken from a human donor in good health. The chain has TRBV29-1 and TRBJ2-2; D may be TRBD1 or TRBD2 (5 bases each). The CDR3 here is CSVEDREGPRGTGELFF. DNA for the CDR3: TGCAGCGTTGAAGATCGGGAAGGGCCAAGGGGAACCGGGGAGCTGTTTTTT.